Listed below are T cell receptor beta chains from one sample, sequenced in a study of T cells in pancreatic ductal adenocarcinoma. Measured with immunoSEQ multiplex PCR; TCRdb has only the in-frame clones, and not every one. The sample contains about 97,000 clones, around 96% of which appear only once. The sample was PBMCs. The receptors originated from a human donor with pancreatic ductal adenocarcinoma. CDR3s include the opening cysteine and the closing phenylalanine or tryptophan. The D gene is left open where the match is weak. Only part of the rows carry a size: once, few, many, or a class if the clone is expanded.

J,D,V,size,DNA,CDR3
TRBJ1-2,TRBD1,TRBV18,.,TGTGCCAGCTCACCACCGACGAGACAGGGGGGCTACACCTTC,CASSPPTRQGGYTF
TRBJ1-5,TRBD1,TRBV6-1,.,TGTGCCAGCAGCCCAGGGGGTTTTCAGCCCCAGCATTTT,CASSPGGFQPQHF
TRBJ2-2,.,TRBV18,.,TGTGCCAGCTCATCAACAGGGTACGGGGAGCTGTTTTTT,CASSSTGYGELFF
TRBJ2-5,.,TRBV5-1,.,TGCGCCAGCAGCTTGACGGGGAGACAACAAGAGACCCAGTACTTC,CASSLTGRQQETQYF
TRBJ2-5,.,TRBV18,once,TGTGCCAGCTCAGGCGGGGAGGCCCAGTACTTC,CASSGGEAQYF
TRBJ2-4,TRBD2,TRBV18,.,TGTGCCAGCTCACCAAATGGTCGGCGGGAGGGCCAGTACTTC,CASSPNGRREGQYF
TRBJ2-1,TRBD2,TRBV11-2,.,TGTGCCAGCAGCTTAGCGATTCGGGAGGGGGTCCATGAGCAGTTCTTC,CASSLAIREGVHEQFF
TRBJ2-1,TRBD2,TRBV5-1,.,TGCGCCAGCAGCTCCGTCCTAGCGGACCTCTACAATGAGCAGTTCTTC,CASSSVLADLYNEQFF
TRBJ2-5,.,TRBV18,.,TGTGCCAGCTCACCACCGGAGGAGACCCAGTACTTC,CASSPPEETQYF
TRBJ2-2,TRBD1,TRBV30,.,TGTGCCTGGGATACAGGGGGCGGGGAGCTGTTTTTT,CAWDTGGGELFF
TRBJ2-7,.,TRBV28,.,TGTGCCAGCAGTTTAGGTACTCTACTCGACGAGCAGTACTTC,CASSLGTLLDEQYF
TRBJ1-1,.,TRBV11-1,.,TGTGCCAGCAGCCTGACAGGGAACACTGAAGCTTTCTTT,CASSLTGNTEAFF
TRBJ2-1,TRBD2,TRBV5-6,.,TGTGCCAGCAGCTTGAGTACTAGCGGGTGGGTTGAGCAGTTCTTC,CASSLSTSGWVEQFF
TRBJ2-7,.,TRBV5-1,.,TGCGCCAGCAGCTTGGACCGGGGTGGGCAATACGAGCAGTACTTC,CASSLDRGGQYEQYF
TRBJ2-3,.,TRBV13,.,TGTGCCAGCAGCTTAAGGGGCAGGGGGGGCACAGATACGCAGTATTTT,CASSLRGRGGTDTQYF
TRBJ1-3,TRBD1,TRBV19,.,TGTGCCAGTGCGGGACAGGGGGGAAACACCATATATTTT,CASAGQGGNTIYF
TRBJ1-2,TRBD1,TRBV5-1,.,TGCGCCAGCAGCCCGGGACAGGCCCACTATGGCTACACCTTC,CASSPGQAHYGYTF
TRBJ2-5,.,TRBV30,.,TGTGCCTGGAGTGTACCCCCCATACGAGGGCAAGAGACCCAGTACTTC,CAWSVPPIRGQETQYF
TRBJ2-2,TRBD2,TRBV27,.,TGTGCCAGCAGACGCCTAGCGGCGAACACCGGGGAGCTGTTTTTT,CASRRLAANTGELFF
TRBJ2-2,.,TRBV4-2,.,TGTGCCAGCAGCCAATCCGGGAGTTTTACCGGGGAGCTGTTTTTT,CASSQSGSFTGELFF
TRBJ2-6,TRBD2,TRBV9,.,TGTGCCAGCAGCGTAGTACTAGCGGGTGGCTCTGGGGCCAACGTCCTGACTTTC,CASSVVLAGGSGANVLTF
TRBJ2-1,TRBD2,TRBV5-1,.,TGCGCCAGCAGCCCCACGATTCCGGGGGGCAATGAGCAGTTCTTC,CASSPTIPGGNEQFF
TRBJ1-1,.,TRBV11-2,.,TGTGCCAGCAGCTCACTGACAGGAGGACCTGAAGCTTTCTTT,CASSSLTGGPEAFF
TRBJ2-7,.,TRBV7-6,.,TGTGCCAGCAGCTCGGGTCCCTACGAGCAGTACTTC,CASSSGPYEQYF
TRBJ2-3,.,TRBV29-1,.,TGCAGCGTTGAAATCACGGGGGTTAGCACAGATACGCAGTATTTT,CSVEITGVSTDTQYF
TRBJ2-7,.,TRBV10-3,.,TGTGCCATCAGTGAGTCCTGGGAGGAGCAGTACTTC,CAISESWEEQYF
TRBJ2-3,TRBD2,TRBV10-2,.,TGCGCCAGCAGTGAGCTCGCTAGCGGCTCAGATACGCAGTATTTT,CASSELASGSDTQYF
TRBJ2-2,.,TRBV5-1,.,TGCGCCAGCAGCCTGCAGGCGAACACCGGGGAGCTGTTTTTT,CASSLQANTGELFF
TRBJ2-2,.,TRBV29-1,.,TGCAGCGTTGTTAGCGGATACACCGGGGAGCTGTTTTTT,CSVVSGYTGELFF
TRBJ2-7,.,TRBV19,.,TGTGCCAGCACGCGAGGGTGGCCCTACGAGCAGTACTTC,CASTRGWPYEQYF
TRBJ2-2,.,TRBV11-3,.,TGTGCCAGCAGCTTTTCGGGATCGAACACCGGGGAGCTGTTTTTT,CASSFSGSNTGELFF
TRBJ2-5,TRBD1,TRBV30,.,TGTGCCTGGGCGCAGGGGGCCCGTGGTGAGACCCAGTACTTC,CAWAQGARGETQYF
TRBJ1-2,TRBD1,TRBV10-3,.,TGTGCCATCACTCCACTTGACAGGGACTATGGCTACACCTTC,CAITPLDRDYGYTF
TRBJ1-1,TRBD1,TRBV11-2,.,TGTGCCAGCAGCTTCGACGGACAGGGCACTGAAGCTTTCTTT,CASSFDGQGTEAFF
TRBJ2-3,.,TRBV5-4,.,TGTGCCAGCAGCTTGGGACTTAGCACAGATACGCAGTATTTT,CASSLGLSTDTQYF
TRBJ1-1,.,TRBV5-1,.,TGCGCCAGCAGCTTGGGACAGCAAGCTGAAGCTTTCTTT,CASSLGQQAEAFF
TRBJ1-3,.,TRBV4-1,.,TGCGCCAGCAGCCAACCCCTGAGCTCTGGAAACACCATATATTTT,CASSQPLSSGNTIYF
TRBJ2-2,.,TRBV7-9,.,TGTGCCAGCAGCCCCCTCGCGAACACCGGGGAGCTGTTTTTT,CASSPLANTGELFF
TRBJ2-2,TRBD2,TRBV2,once,TGTGCCAGCCTCCCTCCGACTAGCGGGAGCACCGGGGAGCTGTTTTTT,CASLPPTSGSTGELFF
TRBJ2-3,TRBD1,TRBV15,.,TGTGCCACCAGCACCCGACAGGGTCGGGTAGATACGCAGTATTTT,CATSTRQGRVDTQYF
TRBJ2-1,.,TRBV5-6,.,TGTGCCAGCAGCTTCGAGACTAGTGGCTACAATGAGCAGTTCTTC,CASSFETSGYNEQFF
TRBJ1-4,TRBD1,TRBV30,.,TGTGCCTGGAGTTATGGACAGGGGGATGAAAAACTGTTTTTT,CAWSYGQGDEKLFF
TRBJ2-2,.,TRBV19,.,TGTGCCAGTAGTATCCCACGGGGGGAGCTGTTTTTT,CASSIPRGELFF
TRBJ2-7,TRBD1,TRBV4-1,.,TGCGCCAGCAGCCGACGCGAGGGTGGGCAGGGGGCTGGTGAGCAGTACTTC,CASSRREGGQGAGEQYF
TRBJ2-6,.,TRBV2,once,TGTGCCAGCAGTGGGACAGCTGGGGCCAACGTCCTGACTTTC,CASSGTAGANVLTF
TRBJ1-3,TRBD1,TRBV6-6,.,TGTGCCAGCAGTTCCGACAGGGGTGGAAACACCATATATTTT,CASSSDRGGNTIYF
TRBJ1-2,TRBD1,TRBV28,.,TGTGCCAGCATTCCGGGACAGGAGTTCTATGGCTACACCTTC,CASIPGQEFYGYTF
TRBJ2-3,TRBD2,TRBV9,.,TGTGCCAGCAGCTTCCGAGCGGGAGACGTCGCAGATACGCAGTATTTT,CASSFRAGDVADTQYF
TRBJ2-3,TRBD2,TRBV14,.,TGTGCCAGCAGCCCACTAGCGGAGACCTACACAGATACGCAGTATTTT,CASSPLAETYTDTQYF